This T cell receptor beta chain came from a study of OX40 agonist ivuxolimab in advanced cancers. Findings and limits, study-wide: Dose levels from 0.1 to 3.0 mg/kg saw CD4+ and CD8+ blood T cells expand clonally by week 6.

If patients had autoimmune disease history or systemic immunosuppression, they were excluded. The CDR3 totals 16 residues. V lost 3 bases and J lost 4; bases outside the gene matches: 11. CDR1 is SGDLS, CDR2 YYNGEE, per germline. A word on this clone: Its specificity is not known. The sample holds other DNA sequences that translate to the same CDR3.

Sequencing used immunoSEQ multiplex PCR; TCRdb keeps in-frame clones, though not all of them. The sample records 25,000 to 35,000 clones, around 85% being singletons. The chain employs TRBV9 and TRBJ2-7; TRBD2 matches 9 bases. The clonotype was recovered from an adult with an advanced solid tumor such as melanoma, head and neck, liver or kidney cancer. This specimen consisted of CD4+ or CD8+ T cells sorted from blood, obtained in a trial of the OX40 agonist ivuxolimab. This chain's CDR3 is CASSGDPSGKGYEQYF. For the CDR3, the DNA is TGTGCCAGCAGCGGGGATCCTAGCGGGAAAGGTTACGAGCAGTACTTC.